Each of the 12 T cell receptor beta chains below was sequenced from the same sample in a study of T cells in Graves' hyperthyroidism and ophthalmopathy. There were TCR beta CDR3 regions amplified from RNA transcripts. The HTBI primer set drove a first-round RT-PCR of the TCR CDR3. TCRdb analysed the multiplex PCR reads with MiXCR anew, one entry per CDR3 protein. This table has around 370,000 distinct CDR3 sequences, around 18% appearing once. The material sequenced was blood. The receptors shown here come from a man aged 18 to 35 with Graves' ophthalmopathy.

V is TRBV14 and J is TRBJ2-7; D gene unclear. Trimming took 0 bases from V and 0 from J, leaving 6 bases between them. The CDR3 runs to 14 residues. From germline, CDR1 is SGHDN and CDR2 FVKESK. The CDR3 nucleotides are TGTGCCAGCAGCCAAGAGGCAGGCTCCTACGAGCAGTACTTC. It is translated as CASSQEAGSYEQYF.

The chain is built from TRBV6-6 and TRBJ1-5, with D hard to call. Germline CDR1 is MNHNY and CDR2 is SVGAGI (reference sequence). CDR3 length equals 18 residues. V dropped 0 bases and J dropped 0 bases, with 15 bases sitting between them. In DNA, the CDR3 is TGTGCCAGCAGTTACTCGGTGGAGGAGATATATAGCAATCAGCCCCAGCATTTT. Protein: CASSYSVEEIYSNQPQHF.

This clonotype was observed many times. The CDR3 coding sequence is TGCAGTGCTAGAGATAGTTTCCACACTGAAGCTTTCTTT. Translating gives CSARDSFHTEAFF. The chain joins TRBV20-1 to TRBJ1-1; D is undetermined. The CDR3 runs 13 residues. Germline-derived CDR1 and CDR2 are DFQATT and SNEGSKA (reference sequence). Between the trimmed V and J ends, which lost 0 bases and 3 bases, there was a span of 8 bases.

In this sample, this clonotype turned up many times. The J gene is TRBJ1-4, the V gene TRBV18, with 7 positions matching TRBD1. With V trimmed by 3 bases and J by 6 bases, 1 base remained unmatched. CDR1 is KGHSH and CDR2 is LQKENI in the germline V gene. The CDR3 length is 13 residues. In DNA form, the CDR3 reads TGTGCCAGCTCACCCGGGACAGATGAAAAACTGTTTTTT. As protein: CASSPGTDEKLFF.

This clonotype was recorded at least ten times. The chain is built from TRBV3-1 and TRBJ1-4; D remains ambiguous. The germline V gene encodes CDR1 LGHDT and CDR2 YNNKEL (reference sequence). Trimming took off 8 bases at V and 5 bases at J, with 12 bases between the two ends. The CDR3 contains 13 residues. CDR3 DNA: TGTGCCAGCCGAAGGGTAGAAAATGAAAAACTGTTTTTT. As protein: CASRRVENEKLFF.

This clonotype was picked up many times. The J gene is TRBJ2-1, the V gene TRBV5-1; D is possibly TRBD2 (6 bases). The ends were cut back, 4 bases at V and 5 bases at J, with 16 bases in the middle. Germline-derived CDR1 and CDR2 are SGHRS and YFSETQ. CDR3 length: 15 amino acids. CDR3 sequence reads: CASSLTLSGDNEQFF. The CDR3 DNA follows: TGCGCCAGCAGCCTGACTCTGTCGGGGGACAATGAGCAGTTCTTC.

This clonotype was counted many times. This chain connects TRBV29-1 to TRBJ1-2; no definite D call. Germline V gene lookup returns CDR1 SQVTM and CDR2 ANQGSEA. Deletions cut 6 bases from V and 4 bases from J, with 21 bases between. CDR3 size: 15 residues. Here the CDR3 DNA reads TGCAGCGTCCCCTCTTCGGATGGGCAGTTCTATGGCTACACCTTC. Its protein is CSVPSSDGQFYGYTF. Full variable domain (rest looked up from reference TRBV29-1 and TRBJ1-2): SAVISQKPSRDICQRGTSLTIQCQVDSQVTMMFWYRQQPGQSLTLIATANQGSEATYESGFVIDKFPISRPNLTFSTLTVSNMSPEDSSIYLCSVPSSDGQFYGYTFGSGTRLTVV.

This clonotype has a count of ten or more. The V call is TRBV14, the J call TRBJ1-2; D is ambiguous. V lost 1 base, J lost 5 bases, and 14 bases lay in between. Germline V CDR1 and CDR2: SGHDN, FVKESK. The CDR3 is 15 amino acids. CDR3 nucleotides: TGTGCCAGCAGCCAAGGGGCAGGACCCTTGTATGGCTACACCTTC. Protein product: CASSQGAGPLYGYTF. The entire variable domain, with the rest obtained from reference TRBV14 and TRBJ1-2, is as follows: EAGVTQFPSHSVIEKGQTVTLRCDPISGHDNLYWYRRVMGKEIKFLLHFVKESKQDESGMPNNRFLAERTGGTYSTLKVQPAELEDSGVYFCASSQGAGPLYGYTFGSGTRLTVV.

The V and J genes are TRBV2 and TRBJ2-3; 9 bases map to TRBD2. This CDR3 is 18 amino acids long. Germline loops: CDR1 SNHLY, CDR2 FYNNEI. The ends lost 1 base at V and 2 bases at J; junction bases unmatched: 10. The CDR3 here is CASSEVAGVAQYTDTQYF. DNA for the CDR3: TGTGCCAGCAGTGAAGTAGCGGGAGTGGCCCAATACACAGATACGCAGTATTTT.

This clonotype was counted at least ten times. The J gene is TRBJ1-2, the V gene TRBV27, with TRBD1 matching over 9 bases. This CDR3 comprises 13 residues. Looked up from germline, CDR1 is MNHEY and CDR2 is SMNVEV (reference sequence). V dropped 2 bases and J dropped 6; count of bases not matched to a gene: 1. CDR3 residues: CASSLTGGHGYTF. The CDR3, as DNA: TGTGCCAGCAGTTTAACAGGGGGCCATGGCTACACCTTC.

As regards this clonotype: Because the CDR3's place on the DNA is in doubt, the DNA is left out and the CDR3 is given as listed by TCRdb. The chain links TRBV2 to TRBJ1-1; no check of the table's D call, TRBD1, against the DNA was made. Ends included, the CDR3 has 21 residues. Per the germline V gene, CDR1 is SNHLY and CDR2 is FYNNEI. Here the CDR3 reads CASKSGGGETQYFGPGTEAFF.

Many counts were recorded for this clonotype. The chain has TRBV2 and TRBJ1-2; TRBD1 matches 7 bases. The junction had 9 bases not matched to a gene; V was cut back by 6 bases and J by 8 bases. CDR1 and CDR2 (germline): SNHLY, FYNNEI. This CDR3 has 13 amino acids. The CDR3 region has the DNA TGTGCCAGCAGGATCCTCACAGGGGACGGCTACACCTTC. Amino acids: CASRILTGDGYTF.